This T cell receptor (beta chain) was recorded in a study of somatic mutations in cytotoxic T cells in rheumatoid arthritis. Using immunoSEQ multiplex PCR, the repertoire was profiled, and TCRdb retains in-frame clones only, with some absent. The sample comprises around 20,000 clones, approximately 82% of which are singletons, and over 9.5% rests with the top ten. The germline V gene encodes CDR1 SEHNR and CDR2 FQNEAQ (reference sequence). V shed 3 bases and J 4 bases; nucleotides not matched to a gene: 6. The CDR3 contains 15 residues. Positive magnetic bead selection isolated CD4+ and CD8+ cells, and flow cytometry checked purity.

The clonotype originates from a man aged 18 to 29 with rheumatoid arthritis. The sequenced sample was CD8+ T cells sorted from blood. The chain combines TRBV7-9 with TRBJ1-3, with 7 bases aligning to TRBD1. CDR3 sequence: CASSFYRGRGNTIYF. In DNA form, the CDR3 reads TGTGCCAGCAGCTTTTACAGGGGTAGAGGAAACACCATATATTTT.